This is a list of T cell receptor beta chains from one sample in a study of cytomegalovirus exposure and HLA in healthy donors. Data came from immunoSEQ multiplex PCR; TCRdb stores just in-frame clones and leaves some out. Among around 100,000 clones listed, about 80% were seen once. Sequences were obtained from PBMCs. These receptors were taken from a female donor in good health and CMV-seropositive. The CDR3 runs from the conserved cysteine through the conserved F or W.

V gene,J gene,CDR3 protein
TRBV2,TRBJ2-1,CASPERSGAYNEQFF
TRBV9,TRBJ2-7,CASSGSSSYEQYF
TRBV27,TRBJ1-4,CASSWTGGEKLFF
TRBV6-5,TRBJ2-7,CASSYSLSFEQYF
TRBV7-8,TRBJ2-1,CASSGLENEQFF
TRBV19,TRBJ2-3,CASSPIAADTQYF
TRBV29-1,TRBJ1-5,CSVGQDSNQPQHF
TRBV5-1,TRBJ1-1,CASSLAGQGTTEAFF
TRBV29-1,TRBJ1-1,CSVEKTYTEAFF
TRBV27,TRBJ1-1,CASSLRTGGTEAFF
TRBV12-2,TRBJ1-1,CASRRGVLREITEAFF
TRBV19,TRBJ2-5,CASSGTPGMETQYF
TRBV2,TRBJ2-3,CASSEDRGSTDTQYF
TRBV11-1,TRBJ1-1,CASRYSGSITEAFF
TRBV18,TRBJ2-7,CASSLIQGSPYEQYF
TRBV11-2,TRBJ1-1,CASSPSAGGPNTEAFF
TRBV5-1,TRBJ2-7,CASSGLAELHEQYF
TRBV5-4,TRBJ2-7,CASSLGGQGPYEQYF
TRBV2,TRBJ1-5,CASRGGTGAQNQPQHF
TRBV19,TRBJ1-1,CASSLAGEGTEAFF
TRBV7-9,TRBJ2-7,CASSPTWYEQYF
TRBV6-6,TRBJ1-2,CASSIGVQGGYTF
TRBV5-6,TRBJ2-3,CASSPIVGRGADTQYF
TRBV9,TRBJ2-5,CASSVAASGGEETQYF
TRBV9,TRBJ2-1,CASSVGQGLGISYNEQFF
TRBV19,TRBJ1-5,CASRAVLYSNQPQHF
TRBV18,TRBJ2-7,CASSPSLSVEQYF
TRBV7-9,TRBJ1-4,CASSSRDSSNEKLFF
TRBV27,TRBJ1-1,CASRRIQGGNTEAFF
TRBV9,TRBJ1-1,CASSVGWLMSTEAFF
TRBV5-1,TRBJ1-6,CASSATGSYNSPLHF
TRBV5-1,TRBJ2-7,CASSSGIGRYEQYF
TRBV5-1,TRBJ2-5,CASSLGTSGGQETQYF
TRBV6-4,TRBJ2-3,CASSDGQGTDTQYF
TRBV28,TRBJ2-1,CASYSGRAGEQFF
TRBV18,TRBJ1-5,CASSPAGSNQPQHF
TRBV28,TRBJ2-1,CASSGVPTYNEQFF
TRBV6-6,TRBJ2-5,CASSRTGVKETQYF
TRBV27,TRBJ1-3,CASSLSGGLGNTIYF
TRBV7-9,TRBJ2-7,CASSYGQDYEQYF
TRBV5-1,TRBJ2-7,CASSMTTGHEQYF
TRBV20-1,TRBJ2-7,CSAGTTYEQYF
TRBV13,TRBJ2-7,CASSLPTSGAYEQYF
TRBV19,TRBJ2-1,CASSPGTVTEQFF
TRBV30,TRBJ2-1,CAWSTGNHEQFF
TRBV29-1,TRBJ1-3,CSVESPDRGNTIYF
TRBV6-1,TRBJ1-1,CASSGLKNTEAFF
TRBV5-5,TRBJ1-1,CASSPEQGALTEAFF
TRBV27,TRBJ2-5,CASSLGGEQYF
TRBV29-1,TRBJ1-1,CSARQGPNTEAFF
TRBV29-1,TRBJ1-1,CSVEEVDIRGAFF
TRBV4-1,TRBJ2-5,CASSQGADRGKTQYF
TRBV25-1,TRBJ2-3,CASSEFLSGRTDTQYF